This is a list of T cell receptor beta chains from one sample in a study of molecular identifiers for immune sequencing clone quantification. TCRdb re-called the PCR reads with MiXCR, one entry per CDR3 protein. The table records 60,000 to 80,000 distinct CDR3 sequences, about 18% of them present only once. Sequenced material: naive CD8+ T cells from blood, with Jurkat cell RNA spiked in. These TCRs come from a human donor in good health. Some libraries in this study had Jurkat cell RNA spiked in. Each CDR3 is given with its conserved first and last residue. Fields, in order: J gene, D gene, clone size, V gene, CDR3 protein, CDR3 DNA. A D gene is named only where the DNA matches it firmly. Only some rows state a clone size, as once, few, many or a class for expanded clones.

>TRBJ1-5|TRBD1|many|TRBV7-8
CASSFTGGNQPQHF
TGTGCCAGCAGCTTCACAGGGGGCAATCAGCCCCAGCATTTT
>TRBJ1-2|NA|many|TRBV7-2
CASSLVKGTASGYTF
TGTGCCAGCAGCTTAGTCAAGGGGACGGCGTCTGGCTACACCTTC
>TRBJ1-6|NA|few|TRBV4-2
CASSPGPKGGSPLHF
TGTGCCAGCAGCCCCGGACCGAAAGGTGGATCACCCCTCCACTTT
>TRBJ2-1|NA|many|TRBV7-2
CASNSPRVKNEQFF
TGTGCCAGCAACTCTCCGAGGGTGAAGAATGAGCAGTTCTTC
>TRBJ2-1|NA|many|TRBV20-1
CSASGTFVNEQFF
TGCAGTGCTAGCGGAACTTTTGTCAATGAGCAGTTCTTC
>TRBJ2-1|TRBD2|many|TRBV14
CASSQGPNGTSGIYNEQFF
TGTGCCAGCAGCCAAGGGCCCAACGGGACTAGCGGGATCTACAATGAGCAGTTCTTC
>TRBJ2-2|NA|many|TRBV30
CAWGEAGELFF
TGTGCCTGGGGTGAGGCCGGGGAGCTGTTTTTT
>TRBJ2-1|NA|many|TRBV3-1
CASSQAMSGHSYNEQFF
TGTGCCAGCAGCCAAGCGATGAGCGGACACTCCTACAATGAGCAGTTCTTC
>TRBJ2-1|TRBD2|many|TRBV7-3
CASSFGLARSYNEQFF
TGTGCCAGCAGCTTCGGACTAGCCCGCTCCTACAATGAGCAGTTCTTC
>TRBJ2-1|NA|many|TRBV5-6
CASSLGGSRPFF
TGTGCCAGCAGCTTGGGGGGTAGCCGGCCGTTCTTC
>TRBJ2-5|TRBD1|few|TRBV9
CASSADGTDQETQYF
TGTGCCAGCAGCGCAGATGGGACAGATCAAGAGACCCAGTACTTC
>TRBJ2-5|NA|few|TRBV29-1
CSVEWVGTQYF
TGCAGCGTTGAATGGGTAGGGACCCAGTACTTC
>TRBJ2-7|TRBD1|NA|TRBV9
CASSSGDRANEQYF
TGTGCCAGCAGCTCTGGGGACAGGGCGAACGAGCAGTACTTC
>TRBJ2-1|NA|many|TRBV6-5
CASSYGWGYNEQFF
TGTGCCAGCAGTTACGGGTGGGGGTACAATGAGCAGTTCTTC
>TRBJ2-7|TRBD2|few|TRBV5-6
CASSLAQGPAGEQYF
TGTGCCAGCAGCTTGGCCCAGGGACCAGCGGGAGAGCAGTACTTC